This record covers a single T cell receptor (beta chain). Here immunoSEQ multiplex PCR was the method, and the copy in TCRdb shows in-frame clones only, minus some. The data show hundreds of thousands of clones, approximately 90% seen once. Germline V CDR1 and CDR2: SGHVS, FNYEAQ. The CDR3 covers 15 residues. Trimming at V came to 2 bases and at J to 2 bases, leaving 6 bases not matched to a gene. These data originate in a study of blood T cell repertoires in COVID-19. The rearrangement uses TRBV7-6 and TRBJ2-7, with 7 bases identical to TRBD2. The sequence was obtained from a woman aged 40 to 49 who had recovered from COVID-19. Material for sequencing was peripheral blood. The CDR3 DNA sequence: TGTGCCAGCAGCTTAAGGGGCGGGGGTACCTACGAGCAGTACTTC. The encoded protein is CASSLRGGGTYEQYF.